The entry that follows covers one T cell receptor (beta chain) sequence. Antigen: not known. This entry belongs to a study of cytomegalovirus exposure and HLA in healthy donors. Study-wide points: Previous analysis showed most TCR beta V segments were productive about 90% or about 30% of the time. Compared with the roughly 700-donor mean, an Asian-associated ancestry cluster reportedly had fewer N-insertions, according to a later analysis. The authors enumerated roughly 160 TCR beta chains as linked to cytomegalovirus.

Use of 60 Vbeta and 13 Jbeta primers characterized the PCR. Clones were read by immunoSEQ multiplex PCR, and TCRdb kept only the in-frame ones, dropping some. Here the sample spans about 97,000 clones, over 60% being singletons. The sequence came from a male donor in good health and CMV-seropositive. The sequencing input was PBMCs.

The CDR3 DNA is TGTGCCTGGGGGCAGGGGCACCTAGAGACCCAGTACTTC. This encodes CAWGQGHLETQYF. The gene calls are TRBV30 and TRBJ2-5; tentative D call: TRBD1 (6 bases). This CDR3 comprises 13 residues. CDR1 is GTSNPN, CDR2 SVGIG, per germline (reference sequence). Trimming cost V 5 bases and J 4 bases, with 14 bases left between them.